This TCR beta chain was obtained from a study of control samples from healthy donors and cancer patients. CDR3 length: 14 amino acids. V shed 8 bases, J shed 6 bases, and the junction held 3 bases outside the gene matches. Germline V lookup: CDR1 MNHEY, CDR2 SVGAGI. Sequencing used immunoSEQ multiplex PCR; TCRdb keeps in-frame clones, though not all of them. This sample has just over 50,000 clones, with almost 90% found just once. This clone was seen only once. This clonotype was obtained from a man between 45 and 60 years old with head and neck cancer. What was sequenced was PBMCs. This chain joins TRBV6-5 and TRBJ2-1; 14 nucleotides agree with TRBD2. CDR3 sequence (DNA): TGTGCCAGCCGACTAGCGGGGGGGCGCAATGAGCAGTTCTTC. It yields the protein CASRLAGGRNEQFF.